This T cell receptor (beta chain) was recorded in a study of T cells in Graves' hyperthyroidism and ophthalmopathy. Study-wide findings and caveats: Most expanded thyroid clonotypes above 0.001 also appeared in blood.

Authors of the study amplified TCR beta CDR3 regions from RNA transcripts. HTBI primers were the set used in a first-round RT-PCR of the TCR CDR3. TCRdb re-derived calls from the multiplex PCR reads in MiXCR, one entry per CDR3 protein. The table lists about 380,000 distinct CDR3 sequences, about 15% of them singletons. This clonotype was found a few times. Its antigen is still unknown. The trim removed 7 bases at V and 3 bases at J, leaving 11 bases unmatched. CDR3 length: 16 residues. Germline CDR1 MDHEN, CDR2 SYDVKM. The source of this sequence is a woman younger than 45 with Graves' ophthalmopathy. The chain employs TRBV28 and TRBJ1-5; TRBD1 matches 8 bases. Sequenced material: blood. In DNA form, the CDR3 reads TGTGCCAGCACCTTGGGCGGGGACAGGTACAATCAGCCCCAGCATTTT. It specifies CASTLGGDRYNQPQHF.